This TCR beta chain was sequenced in a study of control samples from healthy donors and cancer patients. Measured with immunoSEQ multiplex PCR; TCRdb has only the in-frame clones, and not every one. The data contain about 150,000 clones, around 88% of them singletons. V shed 6 bases, J shed 4 bases, and the junction held 6 bases outside the gene matches. The CDR3 consists of 15 residues. Germline V CDR1 and CDR2: LNHDA, SQIVND (reference sequence). What was sequenced was blood. This TCR came from a man younger than 35 in good health. The chain has TRBV19 and TRBJ2-3, with TRBD1 matching over 11 bases. CDR3 in amino acids: CASRVGTGGADTQYF. CDR3 DNA: TGTGCCAGTAGAGTTGGGACAGGGGGGGCAGATACGCAGTATTTT.